One and the same sample provided the 15 T cell receptor beta chains below, sequenced in a study of low-dose radiotherapy and immunotherapy resistance in tumors. Alpha- and beta-chain coverage of first-strand cDNA came from TRAV- and TRBV-specific primers. TCRs were amplified for 15 to 25 PCR cycles with a constant-region primer and V-primer adapter. TCRdb re-analysed the reads in MiXCR, keeping a single row per CDR3 protein. The data hold tens of thousands of distinct CDR3 sequences, with less than 25% observed a single time. Described time point: after trial treatment. Treatment of the sample: LDRT plus nivolumab, ipilimumab, low-dose cyclophosphamide and aspirin (RACIN trial). The sequencing used PBMCs, collected after low-dose radiotherapy plus immunotherapy. The source is a female donor with ovarian cancer.

As for this clonotype: The limits of the CDR3 on the DNA are not certain, so only TCRdb's listed CDR3 is given. This chain links TRBV5-1 with TRBJ1-2; TRBD1, as called in the table, went unchecked against the DNA. The CDR3 length is 23 residues, termini included. CDR1 and CDR2 from the germline V gene are SGHRS and YFSETQ. CDR3 sequence: CASTNQTSMYLCASSTPPGQGDF.

The sample holds many counts of this clonotype. The genes are TRBV20-1 and TRBJ2-7, with D uncertain. This CDR3 has 13 residues. Germline loops: CDR1 DFQATT, CDR2 SNEGSKA (reference sequence). Trimming stripped 1 base from V and 3 bases from J, with 10 bases between. CDR3: CSARALTDYEQYF. CDR3 nucleotides: TGCAGTGCTAGAGCCTTGACCGACTACGAGCAGTACTTC.

This clonotype was detected ten times or more. The chain has TRBV27 and TRBJ2-5; D is unresolved. The germline gives CDR1 MNHEY, CDR2 SMNVEV (reference sequence). The CDR3 runs 13 residues. V dropped 3 bases and J dropped 5 bases, with 10 bases sitting between them. In DNA, the CDR3 is TGTGCCAGCAGTTTGGCCCTCCGGGAGACCCAGTACTTC. It specifies CASSLALRETQYF.

This clonotype came up many times. This chain uses TRBV7-9 with TRBJ2-2, with D perhaps matching TRBD2 (5 bases). Germline CDR1 reads SEHNR; CDR2 reads FQNEAQ (reference sequence). V shed 7 bases and J shed 6 bases, with 15 bases lying between them. The CDR3 is made up of 14 amino acids. CDR3 bases: TGTGCCAGCATGGGAGCTTCCGCGTCCGGGGAGCTGTTTTTT. Translated, it gives CASMGASASGELFF.

This clonotype was recorded many times. The V call is TRBV15, the J call TRBJ2-5, with 7 nucleotides matching TRBD1. Germline CDR1 reads LNHNV; CDR2 reads YYDKDF (reference sequence). The V gene end was trimmed by 8 bases and the J gene end by 4 bases; junction bases not matched to a gene: 7. The CDR3 sequence is 13 residues long. The CDR3 loop is CATRKTGPETQYF. Written as DNA, the CDR3 is TGTGCCACCCGGAAGACAGGGCCAGAGACCCAGTACTTC.

This clonotype has ten or more counts. One end of the junction is discordant with germline, which a read error may explain. V is TRBV14 and J is TRBJ2-2; no firm D call. From germline, CDR1 is SGHDN and CDR2 FVKESK. CDR3 length equals 12 residues. DNA of the CDR3: TGTGCCAGCAGACAAGATTCGGGGGAGCTGTTTTTT. Its protein is CASRQDSGELFF.

This clonotype has ten or more counts. The chain employs TRBV29-1 and TRBJ2-1, with D tentatively TRBD1 (5 bases). V was trimmed by 7 bases and J by 5 bases, leaving 21 bases between them. Per the germline V gene, CDR1 is SQVTM and CDR2 is ANQGSEA. CDR3 length: 15 amino acids. CDR3 coding DNA: TGCAGCGGAGAGAGGCGAACAGGCCTGCACAATGAGCAGTTCTTC. Residues: CSGERRTGLHNEQFF.

CDR3 protein: CASSLGQMNSPLHF. The CDR3 nucleotides are TGCGCCAGCAGCTTGGGCCAGATGAATTCACCCCTCCACTTT. The chain recombines TRBV5-1 with TRBJ1-6; no clear D gene. The CDR3 spans 14 residues. Germline CDR1 is SGHRS and CDR2 is YFSETQ. Trimming stripped 0 bases from V and 7 bases from J, with 8 bases between.

In its sample, this clonotype was seen many times. The chain uses TRBV7-8 and TRBJ2-3, with TRBD1 as a possible D gene (6 bases). The CDR3 totals 15 residues. V was shortened by 8 bases and J by 0 bases, with 15 bases between the two germline ends. Germline assignment: CDR1 SGHVS and CDR2 FQNEAQ. The CDR3 sequence is CASLSGTYSTDTQYF. For the CDR3, the DNA is TGTGCCAGCCTTTCCGGGACATACAGCACAGATACGCAGTATTTT.

This clonotype was found many times. V is TRBV30 and J is TRBJ1-4, with a tentative D call TRBD1 (5 bases). Trimming pared 0 bases from V and 11 bases from J, leaving 10 bases between. The CDR3 length is 12 residues. The germline CDR1 and CDR2 sequences are GTSNPN and SVGIG (reference sequence). CDR3 bases: TGTGCCTGGAGTGTGGGGGTCGAGAAACTGTTTTTT. As protein: CAWSVGVEKLFF.

This clonotype came up many times. The gene calls are TRBV14 and TRBJ2-5; TRBD2 matches at 7 bases. The V gene end was trimmed by 2 bases and the J gene end by 5 bases; junction bases not matched to a gene: 11. Germline assignment: CDR1 SGHDN and CDR2 FVKESK. This CDR3 has 16 residues. CDR3 DNA sequence: TGTGCCAGCAGCCAAAGCGGGCCGGGAGGTGGTGAGACCCAGTACTTC. Its protein product is CASSQSGPGGGETQYF.

This clonotype was found many times. CDR3 amino acids: CASSRDGSRQPQHF. The CDR3 DNA sequence: TGTGCCAGCAGCCGGGACGGCAGTCGGCAGCCCCAGCATTTT. The V call is TRBV6-2 or TRBV6-3, the J call TRBJ1-5; TRBD1 might be the D (5 bases). The germline gives CDR1 MNHEY, CDR2 SVGEGT. With 6 bases removed from V and 7 bases from J, the gap between germline ends came to 16 bases. The CDR3 consists of 14 residues.

This clonotype counts as medium-sized. The chain recombines TRBV6-2 or TRBV6-3 with TRBJ2-3; TRBD1 aligns across 8 bases. This CDR3 is 15 amino acids long. The J segment lost 0 bases and the V segment lost 5 bases, leaving 4 bases of the junction unmatched. Germline V gene data show CDR1 as MNHEY and CDR2 as SVGEGT. The CDR3 bases are TGTGCCAGCAGTGAAGGACAGGGTAGCACAGATACGCAGTATTTT. It specifies CASSEGQGSTDTQYF.

The genes are TRBV2 and TRBJ2-5; D perhaps matches TRBD2 (5 bases). CDR3 length: 12 residues. The germline gives CDR1 SNHLY, CDR2 FYNNEI. Trimming left V 6 bases short and J 4 bases short, with 9 bases between. The CDR3 here is CASRGSGETQYF. DNA of the CDR3: TGTGCCAGCAGGGGGAGTGGAGAGACCCAGTACTTC.

This clonotype came up many times. V and J are TRBV12-3 or TRBV12-4 and TRBJ2-7; 8 nucleotides align to TRBD2. V lost 6 bases to trimming and J lost 2 bases; unmatched junction nucleotides: 9. The CDR3 length is 15 residues. CDR3 sequence reads: CASSLLAALPYEQYF. CDR3 in DNA: TGTGCCAGCAGCCTACTAGCGGCGCTCCCCTACGAGCAGTACTTC.